This TCR beta chain was sequenced in a study of OX40 agonist ivuxolimab in advanced cancers. Study-level background: The costimulatory receptor OX40 (CD134) was targeted by ivuxolimab, a fully human IgG2 agonistic monoclonal antibody. Of the approximately 54 patients in dose escalation, about 20 had hepatocellular carcinoma, approximately 15 had melanoma, 9 had renal cell carcinoma and 9 had head and neck cancer. The paper describes the monotherapy dose-escalation part (N of about 47 patients) of the phase I trial of ivuxolimab. Partial responses occurred in three dose-escalation patients, of whom one had hepatocellular carcinoma and two had cutaneous melanoma. Peripheral TCRbeta sequencing was intended to test whether TCR sequence diversity was altered and clonal T-cell expansion was caused by ivuxolimab. Patients were allowed to have had prior anti-PD-1, anti-PD-L1 or anti-CTLA-4 therapy, and about 40% of the dose-escalation patients had been treated with checkpoint inhibitors. Intravenous ivuxolimab was administered to patients every 2 weeks at six dose levels: 0.01, 0.1, 0.3, 1.5, 3 and 10 mg/kg. A male proportion of roughly 80% and a mean age of around 60 years, ranging from 23 to 79, were recorded for the dose-escalation cohort.

Genomic DNA was isolated from the sorted cells so that the TCRbeta CDR3 region could be sequenced. The immunoSEQ Assay was used for sequencing of TCRbeta CDR3 regions. Drawn from immuneACCESS, this table holds only the in-frame rearrangements with V and J called that TCRdb kept. Clones are partly lost; checked studies trace under half to an unresolved V gene and leave the rest unexplained. The sample contains tens of thousands of clones, roughly 90% of them found a single time. Around 2.6% of the sample is held by the ten biggest clonotypes. Summary of the overall study and its limitations: Partial responders in the 0.1-3.0 mg/kg groups had among the lowest normalized peripheral clonal expansion, especially among CD8+ T cells. Low levels of normalized T-cell clonal expansion were also seen in some nonresponding patients. After ivuxolimab, CD8+ T cells had more expanded clones than CD4+ T cells on average. Clonal expansion of both CD4+ and CD8+ blood T cells was observed from baseline to week 6 at doses 0.1 to 3.0 mg/kg. The antigen specificity of the peripheral T cells that underwent clonal expansion was not determined.

A remark on this clone: The specificity of this receptor is unknown. Qualities for individual bases were not recorded, and no much larger clone is one base off.

The trial excluded patients who had a history of autoimmune disease or who were on systemic immunosuppression. In every dose cohort, peripheral blood was drawn for TCR sequencing at baseline, cycle 4 day 1, and cycle 7 day 1. The samples were drawn from a first-in-human, open-label, multicenter phase I dose-escalation trial of ivuxolimab. Adults with locally advanced or metastatic melanoma, renal cell, hepatocellular, or head and neck squamous cell carcinoma were enrolled in the trial. CD4+ and CD8+ T cells were sorted separately from peripheral blood before TCR sequencing. From the cysteine through the phenylalanine, the CDR3 covers 16 amino acids. Only the CDR3 region is kept as DNA, spanning 48 bases read in frame from base 1. Taken from the germline V gene, the CDR1 and CDR2 loops are MGHDK and SYGVNS. V trim: 4 bases; J trim: 2 bases; unmatched bases: 9.

This TCR was sampled from an adult with an advanced solid tumor such as melanoma, head and neck, liver or kidney cancer. Source: CD4+ or CD8+ T cells sorted from blood, taken in a trial of the OX40 agonist ivuxolimab. The chain links TRBV25-1 with TRBJ1-1; the junction holds 8 bases that match TRBD1. The CDR3: CASSVRQGYLNTEAFF. The DNA reads TGTGCCAGCAGTGTCCGACAGGGGTACCTTAACACTGAAGCTTTCTTT. When the CDR3 is completed using the reference TRBV25-1 and TRBJ1-1 genes on either side, the full variable domain is EADIYQTPRYLVIGTGKKITLECSQTMGHDKMYWYQQDPGMELHLIHYSYGVNSTEKGDLSSESTVSRIRTEHFPLTLESARPSHTSQYLCASSVRQGYLNTEAFFGQGTRLTVV.